One and the same sample provided the 27 T cell receptor beta chains below, sequenced in a study of blood T cell repertoires in COVID-19. Generated by immunoSEQ multiplex PCR, the TCRdb table keeps only in-frame clones and is missing some. The table includes 300,000 to 350,000 clones, approximately 83% detected once. The sample taken for sequencing was PBMCs or T cells enriched from blood (not recorded which). The receptors come from a woman aged 40 to 50 with acute COVID-19.

The chain uses TRBV30 and TRBJ1-5, with D hard to call. The CDR3 is 18 amino acids. Trimming cost V 0 bases and J 0 bases, with 18 bases left between them. Germline V lookup: CDR1 GTSNPN, CDR2 SVGIG (reference sequence). This chain's CDR3 is CAWSVRDPIYNSNQPQHF. The DNA of the CDR3 is TGTGCCTGGAGTGTTCGGGATCCGATCTATAATAGCAATCAGCCCCAGCATTTT.

The chain recombines TRBV24-1 with TRBJ2-7; TRBD1 matches at 10 bases. CDR3 length: 15 amino acids. The ends lost 4 bases at V and 2 bases at J; junction bases unmatched: 4. From germline, CDR1 is KGHDR and CDR2 SFDVKD. The CDR3 loop is CATSDPGQGTYEQYF. The CDR3 DNA sequence: TGTGCCACCAGTGACCCGGGACAGGGGACCTACGAGCAGTACTTC.

V gene TRBV5-1 combines with J gene TRBJ1-1, with D tentatively TRBD1 (5 bases). With 6 bases removed from V and 0 bases from J, the gap between germline ends came to 12 bases. CDR1 and CDR2 (germline): SGHRS, YFSETQ. The CDR3 totals 14 residues. CDR3 residues: CASNQGGVNTEAFF. The CDR3 nucleotides read TGCGCCAGCAACCAGGGTGGGGTGAACACTGAAGCTTTCTTT. Variable domain in full (rest from reference TRBV5-1 and TRBJ1-1): KAGVTQTPRYLIKTRGQQVTLSCSPISGHRSVSWYQQTPGQGLQFLFEYFSETQRNKGNFPGRFSGRQFSNSRSEMNVSTLELGDSALYLCASNQGGVNTEAFFGQGTRLTVV.

The chain joins TRBV7-3 to TRBJ1-1; 8 nucleotides agree with TRBD1. This CDR3 region has 17 residues. CDR1 and CDR2 (germline): SGHTA, FQGTGA. J was trimmed by 11 bases and V by 0 bases; bases with no gene match: 17. The CDR3 protein is CASSLTGGQDYLRHAFF. CDR3 nucleotide sequence: TGTGCCAGCAGCTTAACGGGGGGACAGGACTATCTACGCCACGCTTTCTTT.

The rearrangement uses TRBV14 and TRBJ2-7; possible D gene TRBD2, 5 bases. The germline gives CDR1 SGHDN, CDR2 FVKESK. V was shortened by 1 base and J by 3 bases, with 7 bases between the two germline ends. This CDR3 has 13 amino acids. This CDR3 reads CASSQVRGYEQYF. As DNA, the CDR3 is TGTGCCAGCAGCCAAGTCCGGGGCTACGAGCAGTACTTC.

The chain employs TRBV7-8 and TRBJ2-7; D is possibly TRBD1 (5 bases). The ends were cut back, 2 bases at V and 6 bases at J, with 20 bases in the middle. Germline V CDR1 and CDR2: SGHVS, FQNEAQ. The CDR3 extends over 16 amino acids. The CDR3 sequence: CASSLNWGKGIIEQYF. The CDR3 nucleotides read TGTGCCAGCAGCTTAAATTGGGGTAAGGGGATTATCGAGCAGTACTTC. Combining the CDR3 with reference TRBV7-8 and TRBJ2-7 gives the whole variable domain GAGVSQSPRYKVAKRGQDVALRCDPISGHVSLFWYQQALGQGPEFLTYFQNEAQLDKSGLPSDRFFAERPEGSVSTLKIQRTQQEDSAVYLCASSLNWGKGIIEQYFGPGTRLTVT.

The V and J genes are TRBV7-9 and TRBJ2-2; 9 nucleotides agree with TRBD2. Germline assignment: CDR1 SEHNR and CDR2 FQNEAQ (reference sequence). The CDR3 loop spans 19 amino acids. Germline trimming cut 5 bases from V and 5 bases from J; bases unmatched to any gene: 18. CDR3 loop: CASSLNTRYAGGYTGELFF. In nucleotides, the CDR3 is TGTGCCAGCAGCCTGAACACACGTTACGCGGGAGGGTATACCGGGGAGCTGTTTTTT.

The rearrangement links TRBV7-2 to TRBJ2-7; D is undetermined. The CDR3 spans 13 residues. Trimming took off 2 bases at V and 3 bases at J, with 8 bases between the two ends. Germline V gene data show CDR1 as SGHTA and CDR2 as FQGNSA. The CDR3 DNA reads as TGTGCCAGCAGCTTAACTCTTGACTACGAGCAGTACTTC. Translating gives CASSLTLDYEQYF.

The chain is built from TRBV19 and TRBJ1-2, with unresolved D. V lost 3 bases to trimming and J lost 4 bases, with 21 bases between them. The CDR3 runs 17 residues. Germline CDR1 is LNHDA and CDR2 is SQIVND (reference sequence). This chain's CDR3 is CASSILRPVRSPYGYTF. The CDR3 nucleotides read TGTGCCAGTAGTATTTTACGGCCGGTTCGGAGCCCCTATGGCTACACCTTC. Full variable domain (missing parts from reference TRBV19 and TRBJ1-2): DGGITQSPKYLFRKEGQNVTLSCEQNLNHDAMYWYRQDPGQGLRLIYYSQIVNDFQKGDIAEGYSVSREKKESFPLTVTSAQKNPTAFYLCASSILRPVRSPYGYTFGSGTRLTVV.

The chain is built from TRBV6-5 and TRBJ1-2, with D tentatively TRBD1 (6 bases). Germline assignment: CDR1 MNHEY and CDR2 SVGAGI. Trimming left V 5 bases short and J 8 bases short, with 15 bases between. The CDR3 sequence is 13 residues long. CDR3 in amino acids: CASSLQGFAGYTF. Here the CDR3 DNA reads TGTGCCAGCAGTCTACAGGGTTTTGCGGGCTACACCTTC.

This chain uses TRBV27 with TRBJ1-6; tentatively, D is TRBD1 (5 bases). The germline V gene encodes CDR1 MNHEY and CDR2 SMNVEV (reference sequence). The CDR3 is made up of 16 amino acids. The V gene lost 3 bases and the J gene lost 6 bases, with 15 bases spanning the gap. The CDR3 here is CASSLVRARANSPLHF. The CDR3 bases are TGTGCCAGCAGTTTGGTCAGGGCCCGGGCTAATTCACCCCTCCACTTT.

This chain joins TRBV27 and TRBJ1-1; D might be TRBD1 (6 bases). Germline V gene data show CDR1 as MNHEY and CDR2 as SMNVEV (reference sequence). V gave up 1 base and J gave up 4 bases, with 13 bases separating them. The CDR3 has 15 amino acids. The CDR3 nucleotides read TGTGCCAGCAGTTTATTCCAGGGGACGGCCACTGAAGCTTTCTTT. Translating gives CASSLFQGTATEAFF.

The chain carries TRBV10-1 and TRBJ2-3; 8 bases are a match to TRBD2. The V gene's germline CDR1 is WNHNN and CDR2 SYGVQD (reference sequence). V lost 6 bases and J lost 8; bases outside the gene matches: 16. This CDR3 region has 16 residues. CDR3 nucleotides: TGCGCCAGCAGGGGGTGGCGGGGGGTTAATTTGGCTACGCAGTATTTT. It translates to CASRGWRGVNLATQYF.

The V call is TRBV6-5, the J call TRBJ2-3, with D possibly TRBD2 on 6 matching bases. The CDR3 covers 15 residues. Germline V lookup: CDR1 MNHEY, CDR2 SVGAGI. The V and J ends lost 4 bases and 4 bases respectively, with 15 bases between them. In DNA form, the CDR3 reads TGTGCCAGCAGTTCCCCGGCGGGGCGATCAGATACGCAGTATTTT. This gives the protein CASSSPAGRSDTQYF.

The chain joins TRBV15 to TRBJ2-5; TRBD2 matches 8 bases. V gave up 3 bases and J gave up 4 bases; unmatched junction bases: 13. Germline lookup yields CDR1 LNHNV and CDR2 YYDKDF (reference sequence). The CDR3 has 17 amino acids. The chain's CDR3 is CATSRDLSGGSRETQYF. The DNA for the CDR3 is TGTGCCACCAGCAGGGACCTCAGCGGGGGTTCCCGAGAGACCCAGTACTTC.

The chain uses TRBV5-6 and TRBJ2-3, with 14 bases fitting TRBD2. The CDR3 runs to 17 residues. The germline V gene encodes CDR1 SGHDT and CDR2 YYEEEE. V shed 0 bases and J 7 bases; nucleotides not matched to a gene: 7. CDR3 nucleotides: TGTGCCAGCAGCTTGGCCAGGGGACTAGCGGGGGATAATACGCAGTATTTT. It yields the protein CASSLARGLAGDNTQYF. The entire variable domain, with the rest obtained from reference TRBV5-6 and TRBJ2-3, is as follows: DAGVTQSPTHLIKTRGQQVTLRCSPKSGHDTVSWYQQALGQGPQFIFQYYEEEERQRGNFPDRFSGHQFPNYSSELNVNALLLGDSALYLCASSLARGLAGDNTQYFGPGTRLTVL.

This chain links TRBV5-1 with TRBJ2-1, with TRBD1 identical over 8 bases. The CDR3 covers 14 residues. Germline V CDR1 and CDR2: SGHRS, YFSETQ. Unmatched junction bases numbered 9, after V lost 7 bases and J lost 6 bases. The CDR3 bases are TGCGCCAGCTCAGACCAGGGGGCGGGCAATGAGCAGTTCTTC. It codes for CASSDQGAGNEQFF.

The V gene is TRBV28, the J gene TRBJ1-1; maybe TRBD1 (6 bases). The V gene lost 3 bases and the J gene lost 5 bases, with 16 bases spanning the gap. Germline V gene lookup returns CDR1 MDHEN and CDR2 SYDVKM. The CDR3 is 15 amino acids. DNA for the CDR3: TGTGCCAGCAGTTTGTGGGCCAGGGGATGGACTGAAGCTTTCTTT. Protein sequence: CASSLWARGWTEAFF.

The rearrangement links TRBV28 to TRBJ2-7; TRBD1 might be the D (6 bases). Germline assignment: CDR1 MDHEN and CDR2 SYDVKM. V was cut by 6 bases and J by 0 bases, with 12 bases left in between. This CDR3 comprises 14 residues. CDR3 region: CASSRLTGSYEQYF. In nucleotides, the CDR3 is TGTGCCAGCAGCAGACTGACAGGCTCCTACGAGCAGTACTTC.

The V and J genes are TRBV3-1 (or the pseudogene TRBV3-2) and TRBJ1-4; the match to TRBD1 covers 9 bases. CDR3 length: 15 amino acids. The germline V gene has CDR1 LGHDT and CDR2 YNNKEL (reference sequence). Trimming cost V 1 base and J 7 bases; bases outside gene matches: 4. CDR3 nucleotide sequence: TGTGCCAGCAGCCAAGCGACAGGGGGTCGTGAAAAACTGTTTTTT. Amino acids: CASSQATGGREKLFF.

This clone has a single count. V is TRBV18 and J is TRBJ1-5, with D possibly TRBD1 on 5 matching bases. The ends were cut back, 8 bases at V and 5 bases at J, with 16 bases in the middle. The CDR3 is 14 amino acids. Germline CDR1 is KGHSH and CDR2 is LQKENI. CDR3 sequence reads: CASTPDSADQPQHF. Here the CDR3 DNA reads TGTGCCAGCACTCCAGACAGCGCGGATCAGCCCCAGCATTTT.

This clone showed up many times. The gene calls are TRBV29-1 and TRBJ2-7; D not resolved. Germline V CDR1 and CDR2: SQVTM, ANQGSEA. V shed 2 bases and J shed 9 bases, with 14 bases lying between them. The CDR3 totals 12 residues. CDR3 in amino acids: CSVETPVSGQYF. CDR3 DNA sequence: TGCAGCGTTGAAACCCCCGTCTCGGGGCAGTACTTC.

The chain is built from TRBV28 and TRBJ1-5; 7 nucleotides agree with TRBD1. The CDR3 has 16 residues. Losses at the gene ends were 8 bases for V and 6 bases for J; bases not matched to a gene: 16. CDR1 and CDR2 from the germline V gene are MDHEN and SYDVKM. CDR3 nucleotide sequence: TGTGCCAGCCATGAAACCCGACAGGGTTTTGGTCAGCCCCAGCATTTT. This sequence encodes CASHETRQGFGQPQHF. Looking up the rest from reference TRBV28 and TRBJ1-5 gives the full variable domain: DVKVTQSSRYLVKRTGEKVFLECVQDMDHENMFWYRQDPGLGLRLIYFSYDVKMKEKGDIPEGYSVSREKKERFSLILESASTNQTSMYLCASHETRQGFGQPQHFGDGTRLSIL.

V usage is TRBV19 and J usage is TRBJ1-2, with TRBD1 matching 7 bases. CDR3 size: 15 residues. From germline, CDR1 is LNHDA and CDR2 SQIVND (reference sequence). With V trimmed by 4 bases and J by 1 base, 6 bases remained unmatched. The DNA for the CDR3 is TGTGCCAGTAGTAATACCGGGACAGATAACTATGGCTACACCTTC. Protein sequence: CASSNTGTDNYGYTF. The full variable domain, in which reference TRBV19 and TRBJ1-2 provide the parts outside the CDR3, is DGGITQSPKYLFRKEGQNVTLSCEQNLNHDAMYWYRQDPGQGLRLIYYSQIVNDFQKGDIAEGYSVSREKKESFPLTVTSAQKNPTAFYLCASSNTGTDNYGYTFGSGTRLTVV.

This sequence joins TRBV7-9 and TRBJ1-5; 8 nucleotides line up with TRBD1. This CDR3 comprises 14 residues. The V gene's germline CDR1 is SEHNR and CDR2 FQNEAQ (reference sequence). The V and J ends lost 2 bases and 7 bases, in that order; junction bases with no gene match: 4. CDR3 coding DNA: TGTGCCAGCAGCTTAACAGGGGGTTGGCAGCCCCAGCATTTT. Amino acid sequence: CASSLTGGWQPQHF.

The V and J genes are TRBV6-5 and TRBJ2-5; D is uncertain. The germline gives CDR1 MNHEY, CDR2 SVGAGI. The V gene lost 6 bases and the J gene lost 1 base, with 9 bases spanning the gap. This CDR3 has 13 residues. In nucleotides, the CDR3 is TGTGCCAGCAGGCGCGCTATCCAAGAGACCCAGTACTTC. Translation gives CASRRAIQETQYF.

V is TRBV18 and J is TRBJ1-5; no clear D gene. Trimming removed 4 bases at V and 4 bases at J, with 5 bases between. Germline V lookup: CDR1 KGHSH, CDR2 LQKENI. The CDR3 loop spans 12 amino acids. CDR3: CASSRLNQPQHF. CDR3 in DNA: TGTGCCAGCTCACGACTTAATCAGCCCCAGCATTTT.